This TCR beta chain emerged from a study of OX40 agonist ivuxolimab in advanced cancers. The CDR3 is 14 amino acids. Germline V lookup: CDR1 SNHLY, CDR2 FYNNEI. Between the trimmed V and J ends, which lost 6 bases and 0 bases, there was a span of 12 bases. Measured with immunoSEQ multiplex PCR; TCRdb has only the in-frame clones, and not every one. The sample yields 50,000 to 60,000 clones, 86% seen once. The input for sequencing was CD4+ or CD8+ T cells sorted from blood, taken in a trial of the OX40 agonist ivuxolimab. The genes are TRBV2 and TRBJ2-7; no clear D gene. The source is an adult with an advanced solid tumor such as melanoma, head and neck, liver or kidney cancer. The CDR3 sequence is CASSTNALSYEQYF. In DNA form, the CDR3 reads TGTGCCAGCAGCACCAATGCCCTCTCCTACGAGCAGTACTTC.